The T cell receptor beta chain under discussion was sequenced for a study of cytomegalovirus exposure and HLA in healthy donors. About the research overall: It was reported in a later analysis that the 90 to 150 validation repertoires used the same platform as the 550 to 800 first-cohort repertoires.

Trimming removed 6 bases at V and 4 bases at J, with 15 bases between. The CDR3 loop spans 14 amino acids. Germline values: CDR1 MNHEY, CDR2 SMNVEV (reference sequence). Produced via immunoSEQ multiplex PCR; TCRdb's table is partial and in-frame only. The sample shows around 200,000 clones, approximately 78% of them seen only once. The sequence derives from a woman aged 30 to 39 in good health and CMV-seronegative. The source material was PBMCs. The chain joins TRBV27 to TRBJ1-2; a possible D gene is TRBD1 (6 bases). The CDR3 region is CASSSQGGGYGYTF. As DNA, the CDR3 is TGTGCCAGCAGCTCCCAAGGGGGGGGCTATGGCTACACCTTC.